Below, 12 T cell receptor beta chains from the same sample are listed, as sequenced in a study of radiotherapy plus CTLA-4 blockade in lung cancer. Using immunoSEQ multiplex PCR, the repertoire was profiled, and TCRdb retains in-frame clones only, with some absent. Of around 82,000 clones in the sample, more than 80% were seen once. This sample comprised peripheral blood, obtained from a patient treated with radiotherapy plus ipilimumab. These receptors were obtained from a human donor with non-small cell lung cancer who had stable disease on radiotherapy plus ipilimumab.

The chain is built from TRBV7-2 and TRBJ2-2; possibly TRBD1 for D (5 bases). Trimming removed 1 base at V and 1 base at J, with 7 bases between. The CDR3 sequence is 15 residues long. Germline V lookup: CDR1 SGHTA, CDR2 FQGNSA. Here the CDR3 reads CASSLVTGNTGELFF. CDR3 bases: TGTGCCAGCAGCTTAGTTACAGGGAACACCGGGGAGCTGTTTTTT. The full variable domain, rest sourced from reference TRBV7-2 and TRBJ2-2, is GAGVSQSPSNKVTEKGKDVELRCDPISGHTALYWYRQSLGQGLEFLIYFQGNSAPDKSGLPSDRFSAERTGGSVSTLTIQRTQQEDSAVYLCASSLVTGNTGELFFGEGSRLTVL.

The chain combines TRBV5-6 with TRBJ2-5; D gene uncertain. Germline V gives CDR1 SGHDT, CDR2 YYEEEE. The CDR3 is 15 residues long. With 0 bases removed from V and 1 base from J, the gap between germline ends came to 10 bases. CDR3 coding DNA: TGTGCCAGCAGCTTGGAGGGCTTCCTCCAAGAGACCCAGTACTTC. Protein: CASSLEGFLQETQYF.

This clone qualifies as medium-sized. V and J are TRBV9 and TRBJ2-7, with 7 bases lining up with TRBD2. The CDR3 has 15 residues. The J segment lost 1 base and the V segment lost 2 bases, leaving 6 bases of the junction unmatched. The germline V gene has CDR1 SGDLS and CDR2 YYNGEE. CDR3 amino acids: CASSVGASGSYEQYF. The CDR3 DNA reads as TGTGCCAGCAGCGTCGGGGCTAGCGGATCCTACGAGCAGTACTTC.

The chain has TRBV10-2 and TRBJ2-7, with D maybe TRBD2 (5 bases). The germline V and J ends were trimmed by 4 bases and 2 bases, with 9 bases remaining between them. The V gene's germline CDR1 is WSHSY and CDR2 SAAADI. CDR3 length: 13 residues. The CDR3 DNA reads as TGCGCCAGCAGTGGAGCGGAGGCCTACGAGCAGTACTTC. Translated, it gives CASSGAEAYEQYF.

The genes are TRBV7-2 and TRBJ2-2, with no clear D. CDR3 size: 13 residues. Trimming stripped 1 base from V and 3 bases from J, with 3 bases between. Germline CDR1 SGHTA, CDR2 FQGNSA. DNA of the CDR3: TGTGCCAGCAGCTTAGGGTACACCGGGGAGCTGTTTTTT. It is translated as CASSLGYTGELFF.

The chain uses TRBV2 and TRBJ2-7, with a tentative D call TRBD1 (5 bases). The V and J ends lost 6 bases and 7 bases respectively, with 16 bases between them. CDR1 and CDR2 from the germline V gene are SNHLY and FYNNEI. The CDR3 contains 13 residues. The CDR3 bases are TGTGCCAGCAGGGGGCGGCAGGCCTCAGAGCAGTACTTC. Amino acids: CASRGRQASEQYF.

On this clone: An end of the junction differs from the germline gene, which may be a read error. The same CDR3 is also encoded by other DNA sequences in this sample. V gene TRBV28 combines with J gene TRBJ1-1; D ambiguous. Germline lookup yields CDR1 MDHEN and CDR2 SYDVKM. This CDR3 spans 11 amino acids. The chain's CDR3 is CATTQNTEAFF. DNA of the CDR3: TGTGCCACAACCCAGAACACTGAAGCTTTCTTC.

The chain combines TRBV30 with TRBJ2-3; no clear D. V was clipped by 0 bases and J by 0 bases, with 10 bases between them. Germline V gene lookup returns CDR1 GTSNPN and CDR2 SVGIG (reference sequence). This CDR3 is 15 amino acids long. The CDR3 loop is CAWSVITQSTDTQYF. The CDR3 coding sequence is TGTGCCTGGAGTGTAATAACGCAGAGCACAGATACGCAGTATTTT.

The chain couples TRBV29-1 to TRBJ2-2; 7 nucleotides agree with TRBD1. J lost 0 bases, V lost 6 bases, and 4 bases had no gene match. Germline V CDR1 and CDR2: SQVTM, ANQGSEA. This CDR3 has 14 amino acids. The CDR3 region is CSVEDRTNTGELFF. The CDR3 nucleotides are TGCAGCGTCGAGGACAGGACGAACACCGGGGAGCTGTTTTTT.

The chain has TRBV6-5 and TRBJ2-2; no reliable D call. The germline V gene encodes CDR1 MNHEY and CDR2 SVGAGI. V was cut by 0 bases and J by 4 bases, with 9 bases left in between. This CDR3 is built from 15 residues. In nucleotides, the CDR3 is TGTGCCAGCAGTTACTCGGATGGCTTCACCGGGGAGCTGTTTTTT. Protein product: CASSYSDGFTGELFF.

This rearrangement joins TRBV5-6 to TRBJ2-7; the D gene is possibly TRBD1 (5 bases). From germline, CDR1 is SGHDT and CDR2 YYEEEE. The CDR3 totals 12 residues. V dropped 4 bases and J dropped 2 bases, with 7 bases sitting between them. CDR3: CASSKTAYEQYF. CDR3 DNA sequence: TGTGCCAGCAGCAAGACAGCCTACGAGCAGTACTTC. The entire variable domain, with the rest obtained from reference TRBV5-6 and TRBJ2-7, is as follows: DAGVTQSPTHLIKTRGQQVTLRCSPKSGHDTVSWYQQALGQGPQFIFQYYEEEERQRGNFPDRFSGHQFPNYSSELNVNALLLGDSALYLCASSKTAYEQYFGPGTRLTVT.

The rearrangement uses TRBV6-1 and TRBJ2-3; TRBD2 aligns across 10 bases. The CDR3 length is 14 residues. V shed 5 bases, J shed 3 bases, and the junction held 2 bases outside the gene matches. Germline V gives CDR1 MNHNS, CDR2 SASEGT. The CDR3 region is CASSLTSGTDTQYF. The CDR3 nucleotides are TGTGCCAGCAGTCTGACTAGCGGGACAGATACGCAGTATTTT.